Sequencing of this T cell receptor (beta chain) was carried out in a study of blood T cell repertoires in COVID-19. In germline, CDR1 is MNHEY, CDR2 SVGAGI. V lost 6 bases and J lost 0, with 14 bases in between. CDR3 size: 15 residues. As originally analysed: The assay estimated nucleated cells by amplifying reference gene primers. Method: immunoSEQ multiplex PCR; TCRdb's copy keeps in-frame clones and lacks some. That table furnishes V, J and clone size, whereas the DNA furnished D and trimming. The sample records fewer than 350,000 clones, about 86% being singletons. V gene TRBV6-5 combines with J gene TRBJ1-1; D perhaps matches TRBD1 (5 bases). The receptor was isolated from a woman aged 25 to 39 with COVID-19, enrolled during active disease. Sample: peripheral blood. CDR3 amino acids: CASSITGTLNTEAFF. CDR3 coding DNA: TGTGCCAGCAGCATTACCGGGACTTTGAACACTGAAGCTTTCTTT.